The 9 T cell receptor beta chains presented below share a single source sample, sequenced in a study of cytomegalovirus exposure and HLA in healthy donors (dated by TCRdb to the late 2010s). The library relied on the immunoSEQ multiplex PCR assay. For the multiplex PCR, a mixture combining 60 forward primers for TCR Vbeta segments and 13 reverse primers for TCR Jbeta segments was used. The source is immuneACCESS, and TCRdb retained only in-frame sequences with V and J called. Part of the clones is not carried over; for the studies checked, unresolved V genes explain less than half of this, and the remainder is unexplained. The sample data list around 65,000 clones, and 85% of these were observed just once. The ten largest clones capture about 10% of the sample. Sequencing was performed on PBMCs. The receptor source for this set is a female donor in good health and CMV-seronegative.

This chain joins TRBV6-5 and TRBJ1-2; TRBD1 might be the D (6 bases). The CDR3 covers 13 residues. Looked up from germline, CDR1 is MNHEY and CDR2 is SVGAGI. Trimming pared 5 bases from V and 8 bases from J, leaving 15 bases between. The CDR3 region is CASSNRQAGGYTF. For the CDR3, the DNA is TGTGCCAGCAGTAACCGACAGGCAGGGGGCTACACCTTC.

CDR3: CASSPHSGTSGNYEQYF. The DNA for the CDR3 is TGTGCCAGCAGCCCCCACTCCGGGACTAGCGGGAACTACGAGCAGTACTTC. The chain carries TRBV7-3 and TRBJ2-7; 13 nucleotides line up with TRBD2. Germline lookup yields CDR1 SGHTA and CDR2 FQGTGA. With V trimmed by 5 bases and J by 3 bases, 10 bases remained unmatched. The CDR3 has 17 residues. The whole variable domain, filled in from reference TRBV7-3 and TRBJ2-7, reads GAGVSQTPSNKVTEKGKYVELRCDPISGHTALYWYRQSLGQGPEFLIYFQGTGAADDSGLPNDRFFAVRPEGSVSTLKIQRTERGDSAVYLCASSPHSGTSGNYEQYFGPGTRLTVT.

V and J are TRBV9 and TRBJ1-1; 9 bases agree with TRBD1. The CDR3 totals 15 residues. CDR1 and CDR2 from the germline V gene are SGDLS and YYNGEE. The V gene end was trimmed by 3 bases and the J gene end by 0 bases; junction bases not matched to a gene: 3. CDR3 coding DNA: TGTGCCAGCAGCGCACAGGGGGCGGTGAACACTGAAGCTTTCTTT. It specifies CASSAQGAVNTEAFF.

The rearrangement joins TRBV5-1 to TRBJ1-1; D is undetermined. The CDR3 extends over 17 amino acids. Germline CDR1 is SGHRS and CDR2 is YFSETQ. Trimming cost V 0 bases and J 0 bases, with 15 bases left between them. The CDR3 is CASSLGGQAKMNTEAFF. CDR3 nucleotide sequence: TGCGCCAGCAGCTTGGGCGGGCAGGCTAAAATGAACACTGAAGCTTTCTTT.

The chain links TRBV7-2 to TRBJ2-5; 10 nucleotides match TRBD2. The last part of the DNA fits TRBJ2-7 better; the J call may be wrong. CDR3 length: 15 residues. Germline values: CDR1 SGHTA, CDR2 FQGNSA. Written as DNA, the CDR3 is TGTGCCAGCAGCTTAGATAGCGGGAGGAAGTACGAGCAGTACTTC. As protein: CASSLDSGRKYEQYF.

This rearrangement joins TRBV5-6 to TRBJ1-6; D ambiguous. Germline assignment: CDR1 SGHDT and CDR2 YYEEEE. The CDR3 is 16 residues long. V was pared by 0 bases and J by 0 bases, with 7 bases between. Here the CDR3 DNA reads TGTGCCAGCAGCTTGGGTCACAGCTCCTATAATTCACCCCTCCACTTT. Translated: CASSLGHSSYNSPLHF.

Here the CDR3 reads CAISEGRGVRANVLTF. In DNA, the CDR3 is TGTGCCATCAGCGAGGGGAGGGGCGTGAGGGCCAACGTCCTGACTTTC. The chain couples TRBV10-3 to TRBJ2-6; 7 bases map to TRBD2. V was pared by 6 bases and J by 5 bases, with 10 bases of the junction left unmatched. Germline V gene lookup returns CDR1 ENHRY and CDR2 SYGVKD. The CDR3 length is 16 residues.

The chain employs TRBV5-5 and TRBJ2-7; 8 positions match TRBD1. The CDR3 totals 14 residues. Germline V CDR1 and CDR2: SGHKS, YYEKEE (reference sequence). J gave up 3 bases and V 5 bases, and 7 bases lay outside the gene matches. Here the CDR3 DNA reads TGTGCCAGCAGAACCTCAGGGGGCAACTACGAGCAGTACTTC. Translating gives CASRTSGGNYEQYF.

The CDR3 reads CASITGAGTGELFF. The DNA for the CDR3 is TGTGCCAGCATCACTGGGGCAGGGACCGGGGAGCTGTTTTTT. The chain uses TRBV28 and TRBJ2-2; D is perhaps TRBD1 (5 bases). The germline V and J ends were trimmed by 7 bases and 5 bases, with 14 bases remaining between them. The CDR3 has 14 residues. In germline, CDR1 is MDHEN, CDR2 SYDVKM.